A selection of T cell receptor beta chains follows, all from one sample in a study of blood T cells in healthy people across ages. TCRdb fed the 5' RACE reads into MiXCR, producing one record per CDR3 protein. The table has approximately 1,000,000 distinct CDR3 sequences, more than 40% seen once. Sequencing was performed on blood. These receptors all stem from a woman aged 55-70 years in good health. CDR3s include the opening cysteine and the closing phenylalanine or tryptophan. The D gene is left open where the match is weak. Clone size is given for some rows only: seen once, a few or many times, or a class if the clone is expanded.

D	J	size	V	DNA	CDR3
TRBD2	TRBJ2-3	few	TRBV20-1	TGCAGTGCTAGAGATCGACTAGCGGACACAGATACGCAGTATTTT	CSARDRLADTDTQYF
TRBD2	TRBJ2-1	-	TRBV3-1	TGTGCCAGCAAGTTCGGACTAGCAGTCTACAATGAGCAGTTCTTC	CASKFGLAVYNEQFF
TRBD1	TRBJ1-2	-	TRBV20-1	TGCAGTGCTCCGTACAGGGGGGACTACACCTTC	CSAPYRGDYTF
-	TRBJ2-4	-	TRBV10-3	TGTGCCATCAGTGAGCCCGTTTCCAACATTCAGTACTTC	CAISEPVSNIQYF
-	TRBJ2-1	few	TRBV15	TGTGCCACCAGCAGAGATGACCCCGGCCCGGATGAGCAGTTCTTC	CATSRDDPGPDEQFF
TRBD1	TRBJ2-2	-	TRBV2	TGTGCCAGCAGTGGGGCAGGGGGCCAAGCCGGGGAGCTGTTTTTT	CASSGAGGQAGELFF
-	TRBJ1-6	-	TRBV27	TGTGCCAGCGGAAGAAGGGGCCTCCACTTT	CASGRRGLHF
-	TRBJ2-7	-	TRBV27	TGTGCCAGCAGTTTCACGGGACCCTCCTACGAGCAGTACTTC	CASSFTGPSYEQYF
-	TRBJ1-2	few	TRBV28	TGTGCCAGCAATCAACAGGGAAATGGCTACACCTTC	CASNQQGNGYTF
TRBD2	TRBJ2-4	-	TRBV7-6	TGTGCCAGCAGCTTAACGGCTAGCGGGAGGGACATTCAGTACTTC	CASSLTASGRDIQYF
-	TRBJ2-7	-	TRBV4-1	TGCGCCAGCAGCCAAGGATCAGGGCGGTACGAGCAGTACTTC	CASSQGSGRYEQYF
TRBD2	TRBJ2-5	-	TRBV6-2/TRBV6-3	TGTGCCAGCAGTTACTACCCTAGCGGGGATCAAGAGGCCCAGTACTTC	CASSYYPSGDQEAQYF
-	TRBJ2-7	-	TRBV10-2	TGCGCTACAGCCTCCCCCGCAAGGATCGCCTACGAGCAGTACTTC	CATASPARIAYEQYF
-	TRBJ2-5	-	TRBV13	TGTGCCAGCAGCTTACGGCACGCCGACTTAGAGACCCAGTACTTC	CASSLRHADLETQYF
-	TRBJ2-1	-	TRBV27	TGTGCCAGCAGTTTAAAGCCCCCGGGAGCGCAGCCCCCGTACAATGAGCAGTTCTTC	CASSLKPPGAQPPYNEQFF
-	TRBJ1-4	few	TRBV20-1	TGCAGTGCTATAGGGGGGACTAATGAAAAACTGTTTTTT	CSAIGGTNEKLFF
TRBD1	TRBJ2-3	-	TRBV20-1	TGCAGTGCAGAGTCGGACAGGGGTCCCACAGATACGCAGTATTTT	CSAESDRGPTDTQYF
TRBD1	TRBJ1-2	-	TRBV5-1	TGCGCCAGCAGCTGGGGACAGGGAGGCGATGGCTACACCTTC	CASSWGQGGDGYTF
TRBD1	TRBJ2-7	-	TRBV5-1	TGTGCCAGCCAGCGGAACAGGGGGCTTTACGAGCAGTACTTC	CASQRNRGLYEQYF
-	TRBJ1-2	-	TRBV4-1	TGCGCCAGCAGCCAAGAGATAACTAACTATGGCTACACCTTC	CASSQEITNYGYTF
-	TRBJ2-5	few	TRBV12-3/TRBV12-4	TGTGCCAGCACCGACCTAGCCCAAGAGACCCAGTACTTC	CASTDLAQETQYF
-	TRBJ2-3	-	TRBV5-1	TGCGCCAGCAGCTTGGGGGGCACCTCTAGCACAGATACGCAGTATTTT	CASSLGGTSSTDTQYF
-	TRBJ1-2	few	TRBV29-1	TGCAGCGCAGCCAAGGGCTATAACTATGGCTACACCTTC	CSAAKGYNYGYTF
-	TRBJ2-1	-	TRBV7-2	TGTGCCAGCAGCTTAGTCAGCGGGACAAGTCGCCCCGGGGGGTACGATGAGCAGTTCTTC	CASSLVSGTSRPGGYDEQFF
TRBD1	TRBJ1-1	once	TRBV6-1	TGTGCCAGCAGTGAAAAGGCAGGGGGCAGAGGTGAAGCTTTCTTT	CASSEKAGGRGEAFF
TRBD2	TRBJ2-1	-	TRBV10-3	TGTGCCATCAGTGACCCGGGACTACTGAATGAACAGTTCTTC	CAISDPGLLNEQFF
-	TRBJ2-7	-	TRBV28	TGTGCCAGCCACGGAGTTGGATTCCACGAGCAGTACTTC	CASHGVGFHEQYF
-	TRBJ2-6	few	TRBV7-9	TGTGCCAGCAGCGACACGTTTTCTGGGGCCAACGTCCTGACTTTC	CASSDTFSGANVLTF
-	TRBJ1-2	few	TRBV27	TGTGCCAGCAGTTTATCAGGAGGGGGGGCGCGCGGCTACACCTTC	CASSLSGGGARGYTF